Shown below are 20 T cell receptor beta chains from a single sample sequenced in a study of response to subunit inactivated influenza vaccine. TCRdb redid the calling of the RT-PCR reads with MiXCR, one entry per CDR3 protein. The sample holds roughly 760,000 distinct CDR3 sequences, less than 25% seen once. The sequences come from PBMCs from blood, collected around 5 days after vaccination. All receptors derive from a man aged 50-60 years who received an inactivated influenza vaccine.

The chain joins TRBV7-2 to TRBJ2-5; possibly TRBD2 for D (5 bases). The V end lost 5 bases, the J end lost 7 bases, and 20 bases lay between the germline ends. The length of the CDR3 is 15 residues. The germline V gene encodes CDR1 SGHTA and CDR2 FQGNSA. For the CDR3, the DNA is TGTGCCAGCAGCCCGCCAACCCGTCCACGGGGGACCCAGTACTTC. Protein sequence: CASSPPTRPRGTQYF.

The chain employs TRBV12-3 or TRBV12-4 and TRBJ2-7; D is uncertain. The CDR3 has 13 residues. V shed 8 bases and J shed 4 bases, with 15 bases lying between them. In DNA, the CDR3 is TGTGCCAGCTCGACTCCATCGACTTACGAGCAGTACTTC. It translates to CASSTPSTYEQYF.

The DNA for the CDR3 is TGCAGCGTTTTTTGGCCCTCCTACAATGAGCAGTTCTTC. This translates into CSVFWPSYNEQFF. V is TRBV29-1 and J is TRBJ2-1, with no clear D. The CDR3 has 13 residues. CDR1 and CDR2 (germline): SQVTM, ANQGSEA. Trimming pared 5 bases from V and 0 bases from J, leaving 8 bases between.

In its sample, this clonotype was seen a few times. The chain employs TRBV7-2 and TRBJ2-5; weak D call: TRBD2 (6 bases). The CDR3 runs to 15 residues. Germline lookup yields CDR1 SGHTA and CDR2 FQGNSA. Trimming pared 10 bases from V and 1 base from J, leaving 19 bases between. This CDR3 is CATYLTLGLQETQYF. The CDR3 bases are TGTGCCACCTACCTAACCCTGGGACTCCAAGAGACCCAGTACTTC.

This clonotype was seen a handful of times. This chain uses TRBV6-1 with TRBJ2-1; a possible D gene is TRBD1 (6 bases). Trimming took off 6 bases at V and 0 bases at J, with 12 bases between the two ends. The CDR3 runs 15 residues. Germline V CDR1 and CDR2: MNHNS, SASEGT. CDR3 amino acids: CASRDGQSSYNEQFF. DNA for the CDR3: TGTGCCAGCAGAGACGGACAGAGCTCCTACAATGAGCAGTTCTTC.

V and J are TRBV4-2 and TRBJ2-7; possibly TRBD2 for D (5 bases). The CDR3 totals 15 residues. Trimming removed 0 bases at V and 3 bases at J, with 12 bases between. Per the germline V gene, CDR1 is LGHNA and CDR2 is YNFKEQ. CDR3: CASSQERESFYEQYF. The DNA of the CDR3 is TGTGCCAGCAGCCAAGAGAGGGAATCTTTCTACGAGCAGTACTTC.

The CDR3 coding sequence is TGTGCCAGCACCTCCTTAGGTTACGAGCAGTACTTC. This gives the protein CASTSLGYEQYF. The chain joins TRBV6-2 or TRBV6-3 to TRBJ2-7; D gene uncertain. CDR1 is MNHEY, CDR2 SVGEGT, per germline. Trimming pared 7 bases from V and 4 bases from J, leaving 11 bases between. The CDR3 sequence is 12 residues long.

The chain carries TRBV5-4 and TRBJ2-3; weak D call: TRBD1 (6 bases). This CDR3 is built from 15 residues. Per the germline V gene, CDR1 is SGHNT and CDR2 is YYREEE (reference sequence). Trimming took off 2 bases at V and 2 bases at J, with 12 bases between the two ends. DNA of the CDR3: TGTGCCAGCAGCTTTTCGGACAGAGTCACAGATACGCAGTATTTT. Translation: CASSFSDRVTDTQYF.

This clonotype was counted between two and nine times. The chain joins TRBV30 to TRBJ2-7; a possible D gene is TRBD2 (5 bases). The germline CDR1 and CDR2 sequences are GTSNPN and SVGIG (reference sequence). The V end was cut by 4 bases, the J end by 5 bases, with 9 bases between. The CDR3 is made up of 11 amino acids. The CDR3 loop is CAWNEGHEQYF. In DNA, the CDR3 is TGTGCCTGGAACGAGGGCCACGAGCAGTACTTC.

This clonotype has a count of ten or more. The V call is TRBV29-1, the J call TRBJ2-1; 7 bases line up with TRBD1. The CDR3 has 13 amino acids. J was trimmed by 13 bases and V by 6 bases; bases with no gene match: 15. Germline V gene lookup returns CDR1 SQVTM and CDR2 ANQGSEA. This chain's CDR3 is CSVARDSRGKQFF. The CDR3 DNA reads as TGCAGCGTCGCCCGGGACAGCAGGGGTAAACAGTTCTTC.

The rearrangement links TRBV6-1 to TRBJ2-2, with 11 positions matching TRBD1. Germline CDR1 reads MNHNS; CDR2 reads SASEGT. V was pared by 6 bases and J by 6 bases, with 6 bases of the junction left unmatched. The length of the CDR3 is 15 residues. DNA of the CDR3: TGTGCCAGCAGAACGGGACAGGGGGTCGCCGGGGAGCTGTTTTTT. Residues: CASRTGQGVAGELFF.

The gene calls are TRBV7-9 and TRBJ2-7; possibly TRBD2 for D (6 bases). The CDR3 sequence is 15 residues long. Germline CDR1 SEHNR, CDR2 FQNEAQ (reference sequence). V was pared by 5 bases and J by 0 bases, with 14 bases between. This CDR3 reads CASSRLGISSYEQYF. The CDR3 DNA sequence: TGTGCCAGCAGCCGACTAGGGATTAGCTCCTACGAGCAGTACTTC.

This clonotype was detected only a few times. The rearrangement links TRBV24-1 to TRBJ2-7; D gene unclear. Trimming took 2 bases from V and 1 from J, leaving 8 bases between them. Germline CDR1 is KGHDR and CDR2 is SFDVKD. This CDR3 has 14 amino acids. CDR3 in DNA: TGTGCCACCAGTGATTCGGTGCATTCCTACGAGCAGTACTTC. Amino acid sequence: CATSDSVHSYEQYF.

This clonotype has a count of ten or more. This sequence joins TRBV28 and TRBJ1-1; TRBD1 might be the D (5 bases). The ends were cut back, 8 bases at V and 0 bases at J, with 22 bases in the middle. The CDR3 consists of 17 residues. CDR1 is MDHEN and CDR2 is SYDVKM in the germline V gene. The CDR3 DNA reads TGTGCCAGCGTATTAGATGGGGGGATTTTTATGAACACTGAAGCTTTCTTT. This codes for CASVLDGGIFMNTEAFF. Together with reference TRBV28 and TRBJ1-1, the CDR3 gives the full variable domain: DVKVTQSSRYLVKRTGEKVFLECVQDMDHENMFWYRQDPGLGLRLIYFSYDVKMKEKGDIPEGYSVSREKKERFSLILESASTNQTSMYLCASVLDGGIFMNTEAFFGQGTRLTVV.

Written as DNA, the CDR3 is TGCAGTGCTAGAGATCTCCCCAACACCGGGGAGCTGTTTTTT. This gives the protein CSARDLPNTGELFF. The J gene is TRBJ2-2, the V gene TRBV20-1, with D unclear. CDR1 is DFQATT and CDR2 is SNEGSKA in the germline V gene (reference sequence). V lost 0 bases, J lost 2 bases, and 7 bases lay in between. The CDR3 length is 14 residues.

This clonotype was seen only a few times. The chain is built from TRBV29-1 and TRBJ2-1; the match to TRBD2 covers 7 bases. Germline V CDR1 and CDR2: SQVTM, ANQGSEA. The CDR3 sequence is 10 residues long. V lost 4 bases to trimming and J lost 11 bases; unmatched junction nucleotides: 2. The CDR3 here is CSVAGLKQFF. CDR3 nucleotides: TGCAGCGTTGCGGGACTAAAGCAGTTCTTC.

There are a few counts of this clonotype. This rearrangement joins TRBV28 to TRBJ2-5; TRBD1 agrees at 9 bases. The V gene end was trimmed by 5 bases and the J gene end by 5 bases; junction bases not matched to a gene: 6. In germline, CDR1 is MDHEN, CDR2 SYDVKM. The length of the CDR3 is 14 residues. The CDR3 bases are TGTGCCAGCAGTGGGACAGGGAGGAGGGAGACCCAGTACTTC. Translation gives CASSGTGRRETQYF.

This clonotype was seen only a few times. The gene calls are TRBV7-8 and TRBJ2-7, with D hard to call. The CDR3 has 14 amino acids. Trimming took off 4 bases at V and 1 base at J, with 11 bases between the two ends. The germline V gene encodes CDR1 SGHVS and CDR2 FQNEAQ. The CDR3: CASSSQRVSYEQYF. The CDR3 region has the DNA TGTGCCAGCAGCTCCCAGAGAGTTTCCTACGAGCAGTACTTC.

This clonotype was observed many times. The chain carries TRBV10-3 and TRBJ2-5; no firm D call. The germline V and J ends were trimmed by 3 bases and 4 bases, with 9 bases remaining between them. Germline V gene sequence: CDR1 ENHRY, CDR2 SYGVKD. The CDR3 covers 13 residues. The CDR3 protein is CAISDPKLETQYF. The DNA of the CDR3 is TGTGCCATCAGTGACCCAAAGCTAGAGACCCAGTACTTC.

This clonotype was seen many times. The DNA for the CDR3 is TGCAGTGCTAGAGGACTAGCGGGTACAACTAACTCCTACGAGCAGTACTTC. It yields the protein CSARGLAGTTNSYEQYF. The genes are TRBV20-1 and TRBJ2-7, with TRBD2 matching 10 bases. CDR3 length: 17 residues. V was pared by 1 base and J by 0 bases, with 9 bases of the junction left unmatched. Germline V gene sequence: CDR1 DFQATT, CDR2 SNEGSKA (reference sequence).